These 22 T cell receptor beta chains originate from one sample sequenced in a study of control samples from healthy donors and cancer patients. Profiled with immunoSEQ multiplex PCR; TCRdb holds only in-frame clones, not every one. The table lists around 140,000 clones, more than 90% of them singletons. The specimen sequenced was blood. These receptors all stem from a man younger than 35 in good health.

The genes are TRBV5-4 and TRBJ1-3; TRBD1 agrees at 7 bases. Germline lookup yields CDR1 SGHNT and CDR2 YYREEE (reference sequence). The CDR3 runs to 15 residues. Unmatched junction bases numbered 4, after V lost 0 bases and J lost 4 bases. CDR3 DNA: TGTGCCAGCAGCTTGGACGGGACAGAGGGAAACACCATATATTTT. Protein: CASSLDGTEGNTIYF.

The chain couples TRBV9 to TRBJ2-2, with a tentative D call TRBD1 (5 bases). CDR1 is SGDLS, CDR2 YYNGEE, per germline. The V gene lost 2 bases and the J gene lost 5 bases, with 10 bases spanning the gap. The CDR3 consists of 14 residues. The CDR3 protein is CASSVRVGTGELFF. CDR3 nucleotides: TGTGCCAGCAGCGTCAGGGTAGGGACCGGGGAGCTGTTTTTT.

This chain connects TRBV6-5 to TRBJ1-5; TRBD1 agrees at 7 bases. The CDR3 runs 13 residues. Looked up from germline, CDR1 is MNHEY and CDR2 is SVGAGI. V lost 8 bases and J lost 4; bases outside the gene matches: 5. CDR3: CASCRGGNQPQHF. Here the CDR3 DNA reads TGTGCCAGCTGCAGGGGGGGGAATCAGCCCCAGCATTTT.

The V call is TRBV9, the J call TRBJ2-7; 10 bases line up with TRBD1. Unmatched junction bases numbered 9, after V lost 3 bases and J lost 0 bases. The CDR3 runs to 17 residues. CDR1 is SGDLS, CDR2 YYNGEE, per germline. The CDR3 DNA is TGTGCCAGCAGCGCTTATACCGGGACAGGGGTCTCCTACGAGCAGTACTTC. This sequence encodes CASSAYTGTGVSYEQYF.

The chain links TRBV18 to TRBJ1-2, with 7 bases lining up with TRBD1. CDR3 size: 14 residues. The trim removed 0 bases at V and 6 bases at J, leaving 4 bases unmatched. In germline, CDR1 is KGHSH, CDR2 LQKENI. The CDR3 bases are TGTGCCAGCTCACCACCGGAGGGGGCCCATGGCTACACCTTC. Translation gives CASSPPEGAHGYTF.

V usage is TRBV5-1 and J usage is TRBJ1-1; 7 bases are shared with TRBD1. V shed 3 bases, J shed 1 base, and the junction held 3 bases outside the gene matches. Germline V gene data show CDR1 as SGHRS and CDR2 as YFSETQ. The CDR3 runs to 14 residues. This chain's CDR3 is CASSSGGGNTEAFF. The CDR3 DNA is TGCGCCAGCAGCTCAGGGGGTGGGAACACTGAAGCTTTCTTT.

The chain combines TRBV7-9 with TRBJ1-1; D unresolved. V lost 5 bases and J 8 bases, leaving 12 bases between the germline ends. CDR3 length: 12 residues. The germline gives CDR1 SEHNR, CDR2 FQNEAQ (reference sequence). The CDR3 spells CASSLKDREAFF. DNA of the CDR3: TGTGCCAGCAGCCTTAAGGACCGGGAAGCTTTCTTT.

This rearrangement joins TRBV7-3 to TRBJ2-1, with 9 bases fitting TRBD1. CDR1 SGHTA and CDR2 FQGTGA come from the germline V gene. This CDR3 is 17 amino acids long. The trim removed 1 base at V and 3 bases at J, leaving 7 bases unmatched. The CDR3 is CASSLMGPGQGYNEQFF. Here the CDR3 DNA reads TGTGCCAGCAGCTTAATGGGCCCGGGACAGGGCTACAATGAGCAGTTCTTC.

The V gene is TRBV5-1, the J gene TRBJ2-5; the D gene could be TRBD1 or TRBD2 (5 bases each). V lost 4 bases, J lost 7 bases, and 11 bases lay in between. This CDR3 is built from 12 residues. CDR1 is SGHRS and CDR2 is YFSETQ in the germline V gene. CDR3 DNA: TGCGCCAGCAGCGGGGACCGCCGGACCCAGTACTTC. It specifies CASSGDRRTQYF.

The gene calls are TRBV7-9 and TRBJ1-5; D unresolved. The CDR3 contains 14 residues. Per the germline V gene, CDR1 is SEHNR and CDR2 is FQNEAQ (reference sequence). Trimming stripped 0 bases from V and 2 bases from J, with 5 bases between. CDR3 amino acids: CASSLAYGNQPQHF. CDR3 DNA: TGTGCCAGCAGCTTAGCGTACGGCAATCAGCCCCAGCATTTT.

The CDR3 here is CASSAIPGQSVAQYF. As DNA, the CDR3 is TGTGCCAGCAGCGCAATACCGGGACAGAGCGTGGCCCAGTACTTC. The J gene is TRBJ2-5, the V gene TRBV5-4; 7 bases match TRBD1. V lost 4 bases to trimming and J lost 9 bases; unmatched junction nucleotides: 15. The CDR3 covers 15 residues. Germline V gene lookup returns CDR1 SGHNT and CDR2 YYREEE (reference sequence).

This sequence joins TRBV18 and TRBJ1-3; a weak D match, TRBD1 (6 bases). This CDR3 has 19 amino acids. V was trimmed by 1 base and J by 2 bases, leaving 21 bases between them. Germline loops: CDR1 KGHSH, CDR2 LQKENI. The CDR3 DNA follows: TGTGCCAGCTCACCACGGGAGAGGGGGACGGCAGCGACTGGAAACACCATATATTTT. The encoded protein is CASSPRERGTAATGNTIYF.

V usage is TRBV2 and J usage is TRBJ1-5; no clear D. The germline CDR1 and CDR2 sequences are SNHLY and FYNNEI. This CDR3 region has 13 residues. V was trimmed by 6 bases and J by 7 bases, leaving 13 bases between them. CDR3 in amino acids: CASRGGRGQPQHF. The CDR3 nucleotides are TGTGCCAGCAGGGGCGGACGGGGACAGCCCCAGCATTTT. Drawing the rest from reference TRBV2 and TRBJ1-5, the complete variable domain is EPEVTQTPSHQVTQMGQEVILRCVPISNHLYFYWYRQILGQKVEFLVSFYNNEISEKSEIFDDQFSVERPDGSNFTLKIRSTKLEDSAMYFCASRGGRGQPQHFGDGTRLSIL.

The gene calls are TRBV2 and TRBJ1-5; D not resolved. Germline V gene sequence: CDR1 SNHLY, CDR2 FYNNEI. V lost 4 bases and J 0 bases, leaving 16 bases between the germline ends. There are 17 residues in the CDR3. CDR3 DNA sequence: TGTGCCAGCAGTGCATGGGGTGGAACCTATAGCAATCAGCCCCAGCATTTT. This encodes CASSAWGGTYSNQPQHF.

J is TRBJ1-5 and V is TRBV24-1; TRBD1 agrees at 10 bases. This CDR3 has 17 residues. Germline-derived CDR1 and CDR2 are KGHDR and SFDVKD. V lost 3 bases, J lost 5 bases, and 9 bases stayed unmatched. CDR3 region: CATSDPRRDRGYQPQHF. DNA of the CDR3: TGTGCCACCAGTGATCCCCGCCGGGACAGGGGTTATCAGCCCCAGCATTTT.

The gene calls are TRBV6-5 and TRBJ2-7; D may correspond to TRBD1 or TRBD2 (5 bases each). Germline V lookup: CDR1 MNHEY, CDR2 SVGAGI. The V end was cut by 5 bases, the J end by 2 bases, with 13 bases between. The CDR3 consists of 14 residues. DNA of the CDR3: TGTGCCAGCAGTACTCGGGACGGTCCCTACGAGCAGTACTTC. Protein: CASSTRDGPYEQYF.

The rearrangement links TRBV11-2 to TRBJ2-5; possibly TRBD1 for D (8 bases). Germline CDR1 reads SGHAT; CDR2 reads FQNNGV. V was cut by 0 bases and J by 3 bases, with 20 bases left in between. This CDR3 has 18 amino acids. The CDR3 DNA reads TGTGCCAGCAGCTTAGATCCCACACAGGGGGGGGATGAAGAGACCCAGTACTTC. It yields the protein CASSLDPTQGGDEETQYF.

The chain carries TRBV5-1 and TRBJ1-2; TRBD1 is a possible D gene (6 bases). This CDR3 spans 14 amino acids. Germline V lookup: CDR1 SGHRS, CDR2 YFSETQ. The ends were cut back, 0 bases at V and 4 bases at J, with 10 bases in the middle. CDR3 sequence reads: CASSLDRESYGYTF. The CDR3 DNA sequence: TGCGCCAGCAGCTTGGACAGGGAGAGCTATGGCTACACCTTC.

This chain connects TRBV18 to TRBJ1-2; maybe TRBD1 (5 bases). Germline lookup yields CDR1 KGHSH and CDR2 LQKENI. This CDR3 is 16 amino acids long. The ends were cut back, 6 bases at V and 4 bases at J, with 21 bases in the middle. The CDR3 region is CASSRGSAKGSYGYTF. CDR3 in DNA: TGTGCCAGCTCCCGGGGGTCGGCCAAGGGGAGCTATGGCTACACCTTC. The full variable domain, its missing parts supplied by reference TRBV18 and TRBJ1-2, is NAGVMQNPRHLVRRRGQEARLRCSPMKGHSHVYWYRQLPEEGLKFMVYLQKENIIDESGMPKERFSAEFPKEGPSILRIQQVVRGDSAAYFCASSRGSAKGSYGYTFGSGTRLTVV.

The rearrangement uses TRBV4-2 and TRBJ2-1; D is perhaps TRBD2 (7 bases). CDR1 LGHNA and CDR2 YNFKEQ come from the germline V gene. Trimming left V 0 bases short and J 5 bases short, with 14 bases between. This CDR3 comprises 16 residues. The CDR3 reads CASSQDGQRGDNEQFF. The CDR3 DNA reads as TGTGCCAGCAGCCAAGATGGACAGCGGGGCGACAATGAGCAGTTCTTC.

This clone has just a few counts. The rearrangement links TRBV6-5 to TRBJ1-2, with 10 bases that match TRBD1. The CDR3 length is 14 residues. Germline-derived CDR1 and CDR2 are MNHEY and SVGAGI. The ends lost 5 bases at V and 5 bases at J; junction bases unmatched: 5. The CDR3: CASSPGQGIYGYTF. CDR3 DNA: TGTGCCAGCAGTCCGGGACAGGGGATTTATGGCTACACCTTC.

The chain combines TRBV4-1 with TRBJ2-3, with D maybe TRBD1 (6 bases). The V end was cut by 4 bases, the J end by 3 bases, with 14 bases between. CDR1 is MGHRA and CDR2 is YSYEKL in the germline V gene. This CDR3 is built from 15 residues. The CDR3 sequence is CASSPTGFGTDTQYF. The CDR3 DNA reads as TGCGCCAGCAGCCCTACAGGGTTTGGGACAGATACGCAGTATTTT.